A single sample gave rise to the 7 T cell receptor beta chains below, sequenced in a study of blood T cell repertoires in COVID-19. The protocol was immunoSEQ multiplex PCR, while the TCRdb copy is restricted to in-frame clones and leaves out a portion. The data contain around 55,000 clones, over 80% of them seen just once; the ten biggest clones take up roughly 3.7%. What was sequenced was peripheral blood. The receptor source for this set is a man in his forties with COVID-19, enrolled during active disease.

This clone was counted a single time. This chain connects TRBV13 to TRBJ1-2; the match to TRBD1 covers 8 bases. Per germline, CDR1 PRHDT and CDR2 FYEKMQ (reference sequence). The CDR3 contains 15 residues. V lost 0 bases to trimming and J lost 4 bases; unmatched junction nucleotides: 4. The chain's CDR3 is CASSLGDRDAYGYTF. The CDR3 coding sequence is TGTGCCAGCAGCTTAGGGGACAGGGACGCCTATGGCTACACCTTC. Full variable domain (remainder filled in from reference TRBV13 and TRBJ1-2): AAGVIQSPRHLIKEKRETATLKCYPIPRHDTVYWYQQGPGQDPQFLISFYEKMQSDKGSIPDRFSAQQFSDYHSELNMSSLELGDSALYFCASSLGDRDAYGYTFGSGTRLTVV.

The chain carries TRBV3-1 (or the pseudogene TRBV3-2) and TRBJ1-1; 8 nucleotides match TRBD1. This CDR3 region has 13 residues. The junction had 1 base not matched to a gene; V was cut back by 1 base and J by 6 bases. Germline assignment: CDR1 LGHDT and CDR2 YNNKEL (reference sequence). The CDR3 region is CASSQVTGAEAFF. The DNA of the CDR3 is TGTGCCAGCAGCCAAGTGACAGGGGCTGAAGCTTTCTTT.

The CDR3 spells CASSVSGYGTDTQYF. For the CDR3, the DNA is TGCGCCAGCAGCGTCAGCGGATATGGCACAGATACGCAGTATTTT. V is TRBV5-1 and J is TRBJ2-3, with D possibly TRBD2 on 5 matching bases. The CDR3 length is 15 residues. V gave up 4 bases and J gave up 1 base, with 13 bases separating them. Germline CDR1 is SGHRS and CDR2 is YFSETQ.

The V and J genes are TRBV19 and TRBJ1-5; D possibly corresponds to TRBD1 (5 bases). The ends were cut back, 3 bases at V and 0 bases at J, with 18 bases in the middle. Germline CDR1 LNHDA, CDR2 SQIVND (reference sequence). The CDR3 runs 18 residues. Here the CDR3 reads CASSIQGSTSYSNQPQHF. CDR3 coding DNA: TGTGCCAGTAGTATCCAGGGTTCGACCTCATATAGCAATCAGCCCCAGCATTTT.

The J gene is TRBJ1-5, the V gene TRBV2; 7 nucleotides agree with TRBD1. Trimming took 5 bases from V and 7 from J; bases not matched to a gene: 8. The CDR3 runs 14 residues. CDR1 and CDR2 (germline): SNHLY, FYNNEI. CDR3 DNA: TGTGCCAGCAGTCTGACAGGGATGGTGCAGCCCCAGCATTTT. Translated: CASSLTGMVQPQHF.

V is TRBV7-3 and J is TRBJ2-2; TRBD2 aligns across 9 bases. The CDR3 runs 19 residues. The germline V gene has CDR1 SGHTA and CDR2 FQGTGA. V trimming: 1 base; J trimming: 3 bases; junction bases outside the gene matches: 12. As DNA, the CDR3 is TGTGCCAGCAGCTTAAATAGGTATAGCGGGAGATCGGACACCGGGGAGCTGTTTTTT. It is translated as CASSLNRYSGRSDTGELFF.

In its sample, this clone was seen a few times. The V and J genes are TRBV5-4 and TRBJ1-2; TRBD1 might be the D (5 bases). Trimming cost V 3 bases and J 1 base, with 16 bases left between them. The CDR3 loop spans 16 amino acids. Germline V gene sequence: CDR1 SGHNT, CDR2 YYREEE (reference sequence). The chain's CDR3 is CASSWETGPNNYGYTF. The CDR3 DNA is TGTGCCAGCAGCTGGGAAACAGGACCCAATAACTATGGCTACACCTTC.